These 22 T cell receptor beta chains were all obtained from the same sample, sequenced in a study of cytomegalovirus exposure and HLA in healthy donors. 13 Jbeta primers and 60 Vbeta primers were used for the PCR. Repertoires were generated with immunoSEQ multiplex PCR, while TCRdb's copy carries only in-frame clones and drops some. The sample has nearly 110,000 clones, around 77% seen once. The sequencing input was PBMCs. Receptors were obtained from a man younger than 35 in good health and CMV-seronegative.

As DNA, the CDR3 is TGTGCCAGCAGTGAACCCTCCGGACAGGGGAGCAATGGCTACACCTTC. Amino acid sequence: CASSEPSGQGSNGYTF. This chain links TRBV25-1 with TRBJ1-2; 9 bases match TRBD1. This CDR3 is built from 16 residues. J lost 6 bases, V lost 2 bases, and 10 bases had no gene match. Germline assignment: CDR1 MGHDK and CDR2 SYGVNS.

In DNA, the CDR3 is TGCGCCAGCAGCCGGGTAAACAATGAGCAGTTCTTC. It is translated as CASSRVNNEQFF. This chain links TRBV10-2 with TRBJ2-1; D is undetermined. The germline V and J ends were trimmed by 6 bases and 5 bases, with 8 bases remaining between them. The CDR3 runs to 12 residues. Germline CDR1 WSHSY, CDR2 SAAADI.

The chain has TRBV6-5 and TRBJ2-5, with 7 positions matching TRBD1. The better agreement between TRBJ2-7 and the DNA end casts doubt on the J call. CDR1 and CDR2 from the germline V gene are MNHEY and SVGAGI. The CDR3 sequence is 13 residues long. The CDR3 protein is CASRRTGLYEQYF. The CDR3 region has the DNA TGTGCCAGTCGCAGGACAGGCCTTTACGAGCAGTACTTC.

This rearrangement joins TRBV9 to TRBJ2-2; 11 positions match TRBD2. This CDR3 has 19 amino acids. Germline lookup yields CDR1 SGDLS and CDR2 YYNGEE. The junction had 15 bases not matched to a gene; V was cut back by 3 bases and J by 5 bases. The CDR3 loop reads CASSALPGLAGGGTGELFF. The DNA for the CDR3 is TGTGCCAGCAGCGCCCTCCCCGGCCTAGCGGGGGGCGGAACCGGGGAGCTGTTTTTT.

The chain recombines TRBV29-1 with TRBJ2-3; tentative D call: TRBD2 (6 bases). This CDR3 is built from 17 residues. Germline V lookup: CDR1 SQVTM, CDR2 ANQGSEA. Trimming shortened V by 4 bases and J by 3 bases, and 23 bases separated the two germline ends. This CDR3 is CSVGIPGEFVKTDTQYF. The CDR3 DNA sequence: TGCAGCGTTGGAATACCGGGGGAGTTCGTCAAAACAGATACGCAGTATTTT.

V and J are TRBV2 and TRBJ1-4, with D perhaps matching TRBD1 (5 bases). The CDR3 has 16 residues. Trimming removed 4 bases at V and 3 bases at J, with 15 bases between. Per germline, CDR1 SNHLY and CDR2 FYNNEI. For the CDR3, the DNA is TGTGCCAGCAGTGCGGGGGGGGGAGATCCTAATGAAAAACTGTTTTTT. Translated, it gives CASSAGGGDPNEKLFF.

This clone was counted many times. The V call is TRBV4-3, the J call TRBJ2-6, with D maybe TRBD1 (5 bases). V was shortened by 4 bases and J by 0 bases, with 13 bases between the two germline ends. Germline V gene data show CDR1 as LGHNA and CDR2 as YSLEER. The CDR3 has 17 amino acids. The CDR3 is CASSPTESSSGANVLTF. DNA for the CDR3: TGCGCCAGCAGCCCGACAGAGTCATCCTCTGGGGCCAACGTCCTGACTTTC.

V gene TRBV19 combines with J gene TRBJ1-6, with 9 bases aligning to TRBD1. Trimming took 4 bases from V and 6 from J; bases not matched to a gene: 1. Germline-derived CDR1 and CDR2 are LNHDA and SQIVND (reference sequence). The CDR3 runs 14 residues. CDR3 residues: CASSTTGGNSPLHF. The CDR3 DNA reads TGTGCCAGTAGTACGACAGGGGGTAATTCACCCCTCCACTTT.

The rearrangement links TRBV19 to TRBJ2-3; D possibly corresponds to TRBD2 (6 bases). Germline V gene lookup returns CDR1 LNHDA and CDR2 SQIVND (reference sequence). With 8 bases removed from V and 4 bases from J, the gap between germline ends came to 16 bases. This CDR3 has 14 amino acids. CDR3 nucleotide sequence: TGTGCCAGTTCCCTTTTTGCGGGGTCAGATACGCAGTATTTT. As protein: CASSLFAGSDTQYF.

The chain combines TRBV5-4 with TRBJ2-3; 9 bases agree with TRBD2. The germline gives CDR1 SGHNT, CDR2 YYREEE (reference sequence). V shed 7 bases and J 0 bases; nucleotides not matched to a gene: 6. The CDR3 contains 15 residues. The CDR3 here is CASASGATSTDTQYF. Here the CDR3 DNA reads TGTGCCAGCGCTAGCGGGGCGACTAGCACAGATACGCAGTATTTT.

Only one count was recorded for this clone. The chain combines TRBV4-3 with TRBJ2-2; D call uncertain. Germline V gene data show CDR1 as LGHNA and CDR2 as YSLEER. CDR3 length: 15 amino acids. V lost 4 bases to trimming and J lost 3 bases, with 12 bases between them. The CDR3 loop is CASSRGTDHTGELFF. In DNA, the CDR3 is TGCGCCAGCAGCCGAGGAACCGACCACACCGGGGAGCTGTTTTTT.

V is TRBV6-1 and J is TRBJ1-5, with 8 positions matching TRBD1. The CDR3 is made up of 16 amino acids. Germline V lookup: CDR1 MNHNS, CDR2 SASEGT. V lost 3 bases, J lost 0 bases, and 4 bases stayed unmatched. The CDR3: CASSERQGSSNQPQHF. For the CDR3, the DNA is TGTGCCAGCAGTGAGAGACAGGGGAGTAGCAATCAGCCCCAGCATTTT.

This clone has only one observation. V and J are TRBV5-6 and TRBJ2-2; D is possibly TRBD1 (6 bases). Germline V CDR1 and CDR2: SGHDT, YYEEEE. V was clipped by 4 bases and J by 1 base, with 11 bases between them. The CDR3 length is 15 residues. This CDR3 is CASSPRTVNTGELFF. CDR3 sequence (DNA): TGTGCCAGCAGCCCAAGGACAGTGAACACCGGGGAGCTGTTTTTT.

Points on this clone: The same CDR3 arises from other DNA sequences in this sample as well. The chain is built from TRBV6-5 and TRBJ1-1; TRBD1 matches at 7 bases. Germline lookup yields CDR1 MNHEY and CDR2 SVGAGI. This CDR3 has 14 residues. Trimming cost V 5 bases and J 0 bases; bases outside gene matches: 3. CDR3 in amino acids: CASSRTGMNTEAFF. CDR3 bases: TGTGCCAGCAGTAGGACAGGAATGAACACTGAAGCTTTCTTT.

The rearrangement joins TRBV7-9 to TRBJ2-6; D is undetermined. Germline CDR1 is SEHNR and CDR2 is FQNEAQ (reference sequence). V shed 6 bases and J shed 0 bases, with 12 bases lying between them. The CDR3 consists of 16 residues. The CDR3 DNA reads TGTGCCAGCAGTCCCCCCCTCCCCTCTGGGGCCAACGTCCTGACTTTC. It yields the protein CASSPPLPSGANVLTF.

The rearrangement joins TRBV4-3 to TRBJ1-2; TRBD1 is a possible D gene (5 bases). Germline V lookup: CDR1 LGHNA, CDR2 YSLEER. This CDR3 is built from 16 residues. V was shortened by 0 bases and J by 5 bases, with 16 bases between the two germline ends. The CDR3 spells CASSQEGLDSSYGYTF. CDR3 sequence (DNA): TGCGCCAGCAGCCAAGAAGGCTTAGACAGCTCATATGGCTACACCTTC.

The chain couples TRBV7-2 to TRBJ1-4; D may be TRBD1 (6 bases). Germline loops: CDR1 SGHTA, CDR2 FQGNSA. The CDR3 sequence is 14 residues long. The V gene lost 7 bases and the J gene lost 8 bases, with 17 bases spanning the gap. This CDR3 is CASNKRGLDEKLFF. DNA of the CDR3: TGTGCCAGCAACAAGAGGGGGTTGGACGAAAAACTGTTTTTT.

This clone appeared a few times. This rearrangement joins TRBV6-4 to TRBJ2-1; 7 positions match TRBD2. V trimming: 2 bases; J trimming: 7 bases; junction bases outside the gene matches: 5. The germline CDR1 and CDR2 sequences are MRHNA and SNTAGT. CDR3 length: 14 residues. The CDR3 DNA is TGTGCCAGCAGTGACGGCAGGGAGGGGAATGAGCAGTTCTTC. Translation: CASSDGREGNEQFF.

V and J are TRBV9 and TRBJ2-4, with D hard to call. This CDR3 is 13 amino acids long. Germline CDR1 and CDR2: SGDLS and YYNGEE. V lost 0 bases and J 7 bases, leaving 8 bases between the germline ends. The CDR3 loop reads CASSVDQSNIQYF. As DNA, the CDR3 is TGTGCCAGCAGCGTAGACCAGTCCAACATTCAGTACTTC.

The genes are TRBV12-5 and TRBJ2-5, with D possibly being TRBD2 (6 bases). The CDR3 extends over 13 amino acids. The V gene's germline CDR1 is LGHNT and CDR2 FRNRAP. Between the trimmed V and J ends, which lost 1 base and 8 bases, there was a span of 11 bases. As DNA, the CDR3 is TGTGCTAGTGGTTTGGGGCAGGGAGGAACCCAGTACTTC. Its protein is CASGLGQGGTQYF.

This clone was counted only a few times. This chain links TRBV6-5 with TRBJ1-1, with D perhaps TRBD1 (5 bases). Germline-derived CDR1 and CDR2 are MNHEY and SVGAGI. This CDR3 comprises 12 residues. V lost 4 bases and J lost 7, with 10 bases in between. The CDR3 sequence is CASSSRVGEAFF. The CDR3 coding sequence is TGTGCCAGCAGTTCCAGGGTCGGTGAAGCTTTCTTT.

In this sample, this clone turned up a few times. The chain combines TRBV7-6 with TRBJ1-2; 7 positions match TRBD1. CDR1 SGHVS and CDR2 FNYEAQ come from the germline V gene. The V gene end was trimmed by 11 bases and the J gene end by 3 bases; junction bases not matched to a gene: 3. The CDR3 sequence is 11 residues long. CDR3 nucleotide sequence: TGTGCCGCCGGGACAGACTATGGCTACACCTTC. It yields the protein CAAGTDYGYTF.